This passage covers 20 T cell receptor beta chains from one sample sequenced in a study of metastatic and nonmetastatic thyroid tumors. No treatment of any kind had been given to any patient before thyroid surgery. TCRdb redid the clone calls on the PCR reads using MiXCR. The sample lists 40,000 or so clones, 25% to 30% seen once, with 8% to 10% in the top ten. Sequencing used blood. Receptors were obtained from a female donor with papillary thyroid cancer or a benign thyroid nodule (not recorded which). Some clones in this sample may be carry-over from other donors' samples.

This clone came up many times. V is TRBV7-9 and J is TRBJ1-1, with D maybe TRBD1 (5 bases). The CDR3 spans 14 residues. The V and J ends lost 3 bases and 3 bases respectively, with 11 bases between them. Germline CDR1 reads SEHNR; CDR2 reads FQNEAQ (reference sequence). The CDR3 bases are TGTGCCAGCAGCTTGTCCTCAGGGTACACTGAAGCTTTCTTT. Translation gives CASSLSSGYTEAFF.

This clone has just a few counts. The chain recombines TRBV19 with TRBJ1-6; D gene ambiguous. With 5 bases removed from V and 7 bases from J, the gap between germline ends came to 12 bases. CDR1 and CDR2 (germline): LNHDA, SQIVND (reference sequence). The CDR3 has 14 residues. CDR3 region: CASSPWLRNSPLHF. As DNA, the CDR3 is TGTGCCAGTAGTCCGTGGCTGCGGAATTCACCCCTCCACTTT. The whole variable domain, filled in from reference TRBV19 and TRBJ1-6, reads DGGITQSPKYLFRKEGQNVTLSCEQNLNHDAMYWYRQDPGQGLRLIYYSQIVNDFQKGDIAEGYSVSREKKESFPLTVTSAQKNPTAFYLCASSPWLRNSPLHFGNGTRLTVT.

The V call is TRBV30, the J call TRBJ2-1, with TRBD2 matching 7 bases. The V segment lost 4 bases and the J segment 6 bases; nucleotides outside the gene matches: 6. The length of the CDR3 is 13 residues. The germline gives CDR1 GTSNPN, CDR2 SVGIG (reference sequence). CDR3 in amino acids: CAWTTGGGNEQFF. CDR3 nucleotides: TGTGCCTGGACTACGGGAGGCGGCAATGAGCAGTTCTTC.

The genes are TRBV19 and TRBJ1-1; D ambiguous. V was shortened by 3 bases and J by 1 base, with 18 bases between the two germline ends. The germline CDR1 and CDR2 sequences are LNHDA and SQIVND (reference sequence). CDR3 length equals 17 residues. Written as DNA, the CDR3 is TGTGCCAGTAGTATGTCTCCCTCAGTGGCTGGGAACACTGAAGCTTTCTTT. Its protein product is CASSMSPSVAGNTEAFF.

The rearrangement joins TRBV2 to TRBJ2-1; 7 nucleotides align to TRBD1. This CDR3 has 16 amino acids. Trimming at V came to 6 bases and at J to 1 base, leaving 9 bases not matched to a gene. Germline V gene data show CDR1 as SNHLY and CDR2 as FYNNEI. The CDR3 nucleotides are TGTGCCAGCAGGCGGACAGGTGGCTCGTCCTACAATGAGCAGTTCTTC. Its protein product is CASRRTGGSSYNEQFF.

J is TRBJ1-5 and V is TRBV20-1, with no clear D. Germline-derived CDR1 and CDR2 are DFQATT and SNEGSKA (reference sequence). This CDR3 is 13 amino acids long. V gave up 2 bases and J gave up 4 bases, with 9 bases separating them. CDR3 DNA sequence: TGCAGTGCTAGATGCTGCCGTAATCAGCCCCAGCATTTT. Translating gives CSARCCRNQPQHF.

The chain has TRBV7-6 and TRBJ2-7; tentative D call: TRBD2 (6 bases). Per the germline V gene, CDR1 is SGHVS and CDR2 is FNYEAQ. Trimming pared 4 bases from V and 3 bases from J, leaving 13 bases between. The CDR3 loop spans 14 amino acids. CDR3 sequence: CASSYSRGNYEQYF. In nucleotides, the CDR3 is TGTGCCAGCAGCTACAGCCGGGGGAACTACGAGCAGTACTTC.

In its sample, this clone was seen many times. V and J are TRBV5-1 and TRBJ1-1; no reliable D call. Germline lookup yields CDR1 SGHRS and CDR2 YFSETQ. V dropped 0 bases and J dropped 1 base, with 22 bases sitting between them. This CDR3 region has 19 residues. The CDR3 is CASSLEVLGGRVGNTEAFF. CDR3 in DNA: TGCGCCAGCAGCTTGGAGGTTCTCGGAGGGAGGGTTGGGAACACTGAAGCTTTCTTT.

This clone was seen many times. This sequence joins TRBV20-1 and TRBJ2-7; 7 bases match TRBD1. From germline, CDR1 is DFQATT and CDR2 SNEGSKA (reference sequence). This CDR3 is built from 11 residues. V shed 7 bases, J shed 5 bases, and the junction held 5 bases outside the gene matches. Written as DNA, the CDR3 is TGCAGTGTCAAGACAGGGCACGAGCAGTACTTC. It translates to CSVKTGHEQYF.

This clone has more than one count but fewer than ten. The junction departs from germline at one end; a sequencing error may be responsible. The chain is built from TRBV6-2 or TRBV6-3 and TRBJ2-5; no definite D call. The CDR3 spans 15 residues. Per germline, CDR1 MNHEY and CDR2 SVGEGT. CDR3 DNA: TGTGCCAGCAGTTCCTGGACGGCTACCCAAGATACCCAGTACTTC. Its translation: CASSSWTATQDTQYF.

V is TRBV20-1 and J is TRBJ2-2; 8 bases agree with TRBD2. The germline CDR1 and CDR2 sequences are DFQATT and SNEGSKA (reference sequence). This CDR3 contains 14 residues. The trim removed 6 bases at V and 2 bases at J, leaving 5 bases unmatched. In DNA form, the CDR3 reads TGCAGTGCCCCAACTAGCGGCAACACCGGGGAGCTGTTTTTT. It translates to CSAPTSGNTGELFF.

This clone was detected many times. This rearrangement joins TRBV11-2 to TRBJ1-1; D may be TRBD1 (5 bases). Germline V gene lookup returns CDR1 SGHAT and CDR2 FQNNGV. Trimming cost V 2 bases and J 5 bases, with 15 bases left between them. The CDR3 contains 15 residues. Here the CDR3 DNA reads TGTGCCAGCAGCTTATCGGGGGTGGCAGGGACTGAAGCTTTCTTT. This encodes CASSLSGVAGTEAFF.

This chain links TRBV6-5 with TRBJ2-3; D remains unclear. This CDR3 is 14 amino acids long. With 4 bases removed from V and 0 bases from J, the gap between germline ends came to 8 bases. Germline V gene sequence: CDR1 MNHEY, CDR2 SVGAGI. CDR3 amino acids: CASSSNPSTDTQYF. The CDR3 DNA reads as TGTGCCAGCAGTTCTAATCCTAGCACAGATACGCAGTATTTT.

This clone was observed a handful of times. The chain joins TRBV28 to TRBJ1-4; no firm D call. Germline assignment: CDR1 MDHEN and CDR2 SYDVKM. The V gene lost 5 bases and the J gene lost 7 bases, with 14 bases spanning the gap. The CDR3 has 14 amino acids. The CDR3: CASSTPRASEKLFF. The CDR3 DNA sequence: TGTGCCAGCAGTACCCCGAGGGCTAGTGAAAAACTGTTTTTT.

In this sample, this clone turned up many times. The J gene is TRBJ1-6, the V gene TRBV4-1, with 7 nucleotides matching TRBD1. The V segment lost 0 bases and the J segment 3 bases; nucleotides outside the gene matches: 2. The CDR3 totals 16 residues. Germline loops: CDR1 MGHRA, CDR2 YSYEKL. The CDR3 region is CASSQETGLYNSPLHF. The CDR3 nucleotides are TGCGCCAGCAGCCAAGAGACAGGGCTCTATAATTCACCCCTCCACTTT.

At least ten counts were recorded for this clone. The J gene is TRBJ2-3, the V gene TRBV20-1; 10 positions agree with TRBD2. Looked up from germline, CDR1 is DFQATT and CDR2 is SNEGSKA (reference sequence). CDR3 size: 16 residues. Trimming took 6 bases from V and 4 from J; bases not matched to a gene: 13. CDR3 amino acids: CSAAPSGGKRADTQYF. CDR3 coding DNA: TGCAGTGCCGCTCCTAGCGGGGGAAAAAGGGCAGATACGCAGTATTTT.

The chain uses TRBV4-1 and TRBJ2-7, with D possibly TRBD2 on 6 matching bases. The CDR3 has 15 amino acids. V lost 1 base, J lost 0 bases, and 10 bases lay in between. From germline, CDR1 is MGHRA and CDR2 YSYEKL. This chain's CDR3 is CASSQGGGSSYEQYF. In nucleotides, the CDR3 is TGCGCCAGCAGCCAAGGGGGAGGTAGCTCCTACGAGCAGTACTTC.

V and J are TRBV20-1 and TRBJ1-5, with 10 bases fitting TRBD1. The germline gives CDR1 DFQATT, CDR2 SNEGSKA (reference sequence). V lost 4 bases to trimming and J lost 5 bases; unmatched junction nucleotides: 8. The CDR3 covers 15 residues. CDR3 residues: CSANMGQGIYQPQHF. CDR3 sequence (DNA): TGCAGTGCTAATATGGGACAGGGGATTTATCAGCCCCAGCATTTT.

This chain links TRBV7-8 with TRBJ2-7, with D uncertain. The CDR3 totals 15 residues. V shed 1 base and J shed 0 bases, with 10 bases lying between them. Per the germline V gene, CDR1 is SGHVS and CDR2 is FQNEAQ. CDR3 in DNA: TGTGCCAGCAGCTTAGTGGGCTCCAGCTCCTACGAGCAGTACTTC. The encoded protein is CASSLVGSSSYEQYF.

In its sample, this clone was seen many times. The chain uses TRBV4-2 and TRBJ2-5; D is possibly TRBD1 or TRBD2 (5 bases each). The CDR3 is 15 residues long. The ends were cut back, 3 bases at V and 5 bases at J, with 16 bases in the middle. CDR1 LGHNA and CDR2 YNFKEQ come from the germline V gene. This chain's CDR3 is CASSQDTGEGETQYF. Here the CDR3 DNA reads TGTGCCAGCAGCCAGGATACCGGTGAGGGGGAGACCCAGTACTTC.